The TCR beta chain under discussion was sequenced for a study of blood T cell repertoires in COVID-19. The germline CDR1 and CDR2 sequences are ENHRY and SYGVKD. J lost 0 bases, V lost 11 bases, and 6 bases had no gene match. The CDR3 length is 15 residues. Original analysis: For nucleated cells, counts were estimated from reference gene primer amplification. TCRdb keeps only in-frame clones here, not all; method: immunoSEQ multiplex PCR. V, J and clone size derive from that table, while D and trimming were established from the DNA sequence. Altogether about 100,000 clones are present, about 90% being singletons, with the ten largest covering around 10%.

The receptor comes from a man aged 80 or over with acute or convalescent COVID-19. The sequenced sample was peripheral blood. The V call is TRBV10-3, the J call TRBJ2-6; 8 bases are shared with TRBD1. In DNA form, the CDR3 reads TGTGCCTCGGGACAGGAGAGCTCTGGGGCCAACGTCCTGACTTTC. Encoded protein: CASGQESSGANVLTF.